The 24 T cell receptor beta chains below all came from one sample that was sequenced in a study of blood T cell repertoires in COVID-19. Measured with immunoSEQ multiplex PCR; TCRdb has only the in-frame clones, and not every one. The sample shows 100,000 to 150,000 clones, 80% to 90% of them seen only once. The sequenced sample was peripheral blood. The receptors originated from a woman aged 55-75 years with acute or convalescent COVID-19.

The rearrangement joins TRBV19 to TRBJ1-5; D call uncertain. The ends were cut back, 6 bases at V and 0 bases at J, with 9 bases in the middle. Germline loops: CDR1 LNHDA, CDR2 SQIVND (reference sequence). The CDR3 runs to 14 residues. The CDR3 is CASSREYSNQPQHF. The CDR3 nucleotides read TGTGCCAGTAGCCGGGAGTATAGCAATCAGCCCCAGCATTTT.

The chain links TRBV19 to TRBJ1-1, with D maybe TRBD1 (6 bases). Trimming removed 4 bases from V and 7 bases from J, with 22 bases in between. The CDR3 runs 16 residues. Germline V gives CDR1 LNHDA, CDR2 SQIVND (reference sequence). CDR3 amino acids: CASSSWTEQPMGEAFF. DNA for the CDR3: TGTGCCAGTAGTAGCTGGACAGAGCAACCGATGGGTGAAGCTTTCTTT.

The chain is built from TRBV2 and TRBJ1-2; 7 nucleotides line up with TRBD1. J lost 3 bases, V lost 5 bases, and 12 bases had no gene match. The CDR3 contains 16 residues. Looked up from germline, CDR1 is SNHLY and CDR2 is FYNNEI. CDR3 protein: CASSPTGTAGDYGYTF. In DNA, the CDR3 is TGTGCCAGCAGTCCTACCGGGACAGCCGGCGACTATGGCTACACCTTC.

The rearrangement uses TRBV27 and TRBJ2-5, with 7 positions matching TRBD1. The CDR3 runs 16 residues. V lost 5 bases, J lost 6 bases, and 15 bases stayed unmatched. The V gene's germline CDR1 is MNHEY and CDR2 SMNVEV (reference sequence). The CDR3 loop is CASSPADDRVSKTQYF. As DNA, the CDR3 is TGTGCCAGCAGTCCCGCCGACGACAGGGTCTCAAAGACCCAGTACTTC.

The CDR3 DNA follows: TGTGCCAGCAGCTTATCGTCCCGAGATGAGCAGTTCTTC. Protein sequence: CASSLSSRDEQFF. This chain joins TRBV7-9 and TRBJ2-1; D remains ambiguous. Trimming shortened V by 2 bases and J by 8 bases, and 10 bases separated the two germline ends. This CDR3 region has 13 residues. CDR1 is SEHNR, CDR2 FQNEAQ, per germline (reference sequence).

Only a few counts were recorded for this clone. V gene TRBV6-5 combines with J gene TRBJ1-6; D gene unclear. The CDR3 contains 12 residues. The V end was cut by 2 bases, the J end by 7 bases, with 3 bases between. CDR1 MNHEY and CDR2 SVGAGI come from the germline V gene. CDR3 amino acids: CASSYGNSPLHF. DNA for the CDR3: TGTGCCAGCAGTTACGGCAATTCACCCCTCCACTTT.

V is TRBV30 and J is TRBJ2-5; 8 bases are a match to TRBD2. Germline CDR1 GTSNPN, CDR2 SVGIG (reference sequence). With V trimmed by 2 bases and J by 1 base, 6 bases remained unmatched. The CDR3 runs to 15 residues. CDR3 bases: TGTGCCTGGAGTCCGCAGGGACTAGTCCAAGAGACCCAGTACTTC. Its protein is CAWSPQGLVQETQYF.

This clone was recorded once. The chain links TRBV3-1 (or the pseudogene TRBV3-2) to TRBJ1-2, with D tentatively TRBD1 (6 bases). Trimming took off 11 bases at V and 4 bases at J, with 14 bases between the two ends. Germline V gene sequence: CDR1 LGHDT, CDR2 YNNKEL (reference sequence). This CDR3 is built from 12 residues. CDR3 in DNA: TGTGCCTCCACGGGGGGCGGCTATGGCTACACCTTC. The encoded protein is CASTGGGYGYTF.

The rearrangement links TRBV5-8 to TRBJ1-5; D is ambiguous. The CDR3 covers 12 residues. Between the trimmed V and J ends, which lost 1 base and 3 bases, there was a span of 2 bases. Germline V lookup: CDR1 SGHTS, CDR2 YDEGEE. The CDR3 spells CASSLYNQPQHF. The CDR3 DNA reads as TGTGCCAGCAGCTTGTACAATCAGCCCCAGCATTTT.

This chain links TRBV2 with TRBJ2-3, with 7 positions matching TRBD2. V lost 7 bases, J lost 4 bases, and 8 bases stayed unmatched. The germline gives CDR1 SNHLY, CDR2 FYNNEI. The CDR3 consists of 14 residues. The CDR3, as DNA: TGTGCCAGCATACACAAGCGGGAAGCAGATACGCAGTATTTT. It encodes CASIHKREADTQYF.

The chain employs TRBV19 and TRBJ2-1, with 8 nucleotides matching TRBD2. Germline-derived CDR1 and CDR2 are LNHDA and SQIVND (reference sequence). The trim removed 5 bases at V and 8 bases at J, leaving 11 bases unmatched. The length of the CDR3 is 15 residues. The CDR3: CASSLSGSGVDEQFF. The CDR3 DNA follows: TGTGCCAGTAGTTTAAGCGGGAGCGGGGTCGATGAGCAGTTCTTC.

The rearrangement links TRBV5-1 to TRBJ1-1; D remains unclear. Trimming stripped 1 base from V and 5 bases from J, with 12 bases between. CDR1 SGHRS and CDR2 YFSETQ come from the germline V gene. The CDR3 contains 14 residues. The CDR3 DNA is TGCGCCAGCAGCTTGCCCAATCCTCGGACTGAAGCTTTCTTT. Amino acids: CASSLPNPRTEAFF.

The chain is built from TRBV30 and TRBJ2-1; 9 bases fit TRBD1. Germline assignment: CDR1 GTSNPN and CDR2 SVGIG (reference sequence). The V and J ends lost 3 bases and 4 bases, in that order; junction bases with no gene match: 4. The CDR3 has 14 residues. For the CDR3, the DNA is TGTGCCTGGAGGGGACAGGGTTTTTACAATGAGCAGTTCTTC. Its protein product is CAWRGQGFYNEQFF.

This clone was recorded only once. The chain couples TRBV5-8 to TRBJ2-7, with D possibly being TRBD1 (6 bases). CDR3 length: 12 amino acids. The V and J ends lost 4 bases and 7 bases respectively, with 12 bases between them. Per the germline V gene, CDR1 is SGHTS and CDR2 is YDEGEE. The CDR3 here is CASSQVRGEQYF. CDR3 sequence (DNA): TGTGCCAGCAGCCAGGTGAGGGGGGAGCAGTACTTC.

The V call is TRBV3-1 (or the pseudogene TRBV3-2), the J call TRBJ2-5; no definite D call. Germline V gene sequence: CDR1 LGHDT, CDR2 YNNKEL (reference sequence). This CDR3 contains 14 residues. V was cut by 0 bases and J by 4 bases, with 9 bases left in between. This CDR3 is CASSQDLTSETQYF. Written as DNA, the CDR3 is TGTGCCAGCAGCCAAGACCTAACCTCAGAGACCCAGTACTTC.

The rearrangement links TRBV28 to TRBJ1-2; no firm D call. This CDR3 contains 13 residues. The germline V gene encodes CDR1 MDHEN and CDR2 SYDVKM. V lost 7 bases to trimming and J lost 0 bases, with 9 bases between them. The CDR3 sequence is CASNGASNYGYTF. The CDR3, as DNA: TGTGCCAGCAATGGAGCCTCTAACTATGGCTACACCTTC.

The V and J genes are TRBV18 and TRBJ2-5, with 8 bases aligning to TRBD1. The CDR3 contains 14 residues. V dropped 3 bases and J dropped 4; count of bases not matched to a gene: 4. Per the germline V gene, CDR1 is KGHSH and CDR2 is LQKENI. In DNA, the CDR3 is TGTGCCAGCTCACCTCGACAGGGGAGAGAGACCCAGTACTTC. As protein: CASSPRQGRETQYF. Full variable domain (remainder filled in from reference TRBV18 and TRBJ2-5): NAGVMQNPRHLVRRRGQEARLRCSPMKGHSHVYWYRQLPEEGLKFMVYLQKENIIDESGMPKERFSAEFPKEGPSILRIQQVVRGDSAAYFCASSPRQGRETQYFGPGTRLLVL.

This chain links TRBV24-1 with TRBJ2-1; no clear D gene. V shed 10 bases and J shed 8 bases, with 17 bases lying between them. Per the germline V gene, CDR1 is KGHDR and CDR2 is SFDVKD. The CDR3 extends over 13 amino acids. The CDR3 sequence: CATQSTVSDEQFF. CDR3 nucleotides: TGTGCCACGCAAAGTACAGTGTCTGATGAGCAGTTCTTC.

The chain is built from TRBV5-4 and TRBJ2-3; 8 bases map to TRBD2. The V gene's germline CDR1 is SGHNT and CDR2 YYREEE (reference sequence). The CDR3 covers 15 residues. J was trimmed by 1 base and V by 4 bases; bases with no gene match: 5. CDR3 DNA: TGTGCCAGCAGCCTTGGGACTAGAGGCACAGATACGCAGTATTTT. It specifies CASSLGTRGTDTQYF.

The chain is built from TRBV6-5 and TRBJ2-1; possibly TRBD2 for D (6 bases). The germline V gene encodes CDR1 MNHEY and CDR2 SVGAGI. CDR3 length: 15 amino acids. With 5 bases removed from V and 9 bases from J, the gap between germline ends came to 20 bases. The CDR3 nucleotides are TGTGCCAGCAGTCCCCTGACTAGTGCCGCCGGTGAGCAGTTCTTC. Its protein product is CASSPLTSAAGEQFF.

This sequence joins TRBV18 and TRBJ2-3; D is uncertain. The CDR3 is 14 amino acids. The V end was cut by 0 bases, the J end by 3 bases, with 7 bases between. CDR1 is KGHSH, CDR2 LQKENI, per germline. The CDR3 DNA follows: TGTGCCAGCTCACCACCCTTAGTGACAGATACGCAGTATTTT. This encodes CASSPPLVTDTQYF.

The chain links TRBV6-1 to TRBJ1-2; 8 bases are shared with TRBD1. V gave up 0 bases and J gave up 8 bases; unmatched junction bases: 11. Looked up from germline, CDR1 is MNHNS and CDR2 is SASEGT. CDR3 length: 16 amino acids. CDR3 region: CASSEALRTGKGGYTF. In DNA form, the CDR3 reads TGTGCCAGCAGTGAAGCGCTTAGGACAGGGAAAGGGGGCTACACCTTC.

The chain recombines TRBV18 with TRBJ1-1, with D possibly being TRBD1 (5 bases). Trimming cost V 6 bases and J 8 bases, with 16 bases left between them. Germline CDR1 KGHSH, CDR2 LQKENI. The CDR3 contains 13 residues. The CDR3 here is CASSKIWGEEAFF. The CDR3 bases are TGTGCCAGCTCCAAAATTTGGGGCGAAGAAGCTTTCTTT.

The chain employs TRBV7-2 and TRBJ1-1; 7 bases match TRBD1. Germline loops: CDR1 SGHTA, CDR2 FQGNSA. The ends lost 4 bases at V and 0 bases at J; junction bases unmatched: 5. The CDR3 contains 15 residues. The chain's CDR3 is CASSSLDRVNTEAFF. The CDR3 coding sequence is TGTGCCAGCAGCTCTTTAGACAGGGTGAACACTGAAGCTTTCTTT.